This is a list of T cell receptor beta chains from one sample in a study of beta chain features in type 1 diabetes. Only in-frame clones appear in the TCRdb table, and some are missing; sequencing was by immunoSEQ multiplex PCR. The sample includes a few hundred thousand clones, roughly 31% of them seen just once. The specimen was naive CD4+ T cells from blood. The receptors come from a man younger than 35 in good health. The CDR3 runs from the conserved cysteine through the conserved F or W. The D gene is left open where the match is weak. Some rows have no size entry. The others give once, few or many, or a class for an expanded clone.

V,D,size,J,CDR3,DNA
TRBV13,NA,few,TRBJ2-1,CASSAYAALYNEQFF,TGTGCCAGCAGCGCTTACGCCGCCCTCTACAATGAGCAGTTCTTC
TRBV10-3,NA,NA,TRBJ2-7,CAISPPRHPYEQYF,TGTGCCATCAGCCCTCCGAGGCATCCCTACGAGCAGTACTTC
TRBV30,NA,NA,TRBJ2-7,CAWNPRPLDEQYF,TGTGCCTGGAACCCACGGCCCCTGGACGAGCAGTACTTC
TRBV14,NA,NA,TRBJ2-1,CASSQVADNEQFF,TGTGCCAGCAGCCAAGTCGCGGACAATGAGCAGTTCTTC
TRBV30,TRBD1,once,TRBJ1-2,CAWSVLGQGPSGYTF,TGTGCCTGGAGTGTCCTCGGACAGGGGCCCTCGGGCTACACCTTC
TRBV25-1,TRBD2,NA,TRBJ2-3,CASSGLAGSRVLTDTQYF,TGTGCCAGCAGTGGGCTAGCGGGGAGCCGGGTTCTCACAGATACGCAGTATTTT
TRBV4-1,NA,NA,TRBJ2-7,CASSRLGSVERHEQYF,TGCGCCAGCAGCCGACTAGGAAGCGTGGAGAGGCACGAGCAGTACTTC
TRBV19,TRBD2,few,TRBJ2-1,CATRTSGTYNEQFF,TGTGCCACAAGGACTAGCGGGACCTACAATGAGCAGTTCTTC
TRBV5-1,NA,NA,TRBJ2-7,CASSLAWFEENEQYF,TGCGCCAGCAGCTTGGCTTGGTTTGAGGAGAACGAGCAGTACTTC
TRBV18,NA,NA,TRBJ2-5,CASSPPSMETQYF,TGTGCCAGCTCACCACCTAGCATGGAGACCCAGTACTTC
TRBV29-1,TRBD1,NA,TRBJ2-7,CSAGQDEQYF,TGCAGCGCGGGACAGGACGAGCAGTACTTC
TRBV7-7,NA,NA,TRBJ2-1,CASSPIGVSYNEQFF,TGTGCTAGCAGCCCGATTGGGGTCTCCTACAATGAGCAGTTCTTC
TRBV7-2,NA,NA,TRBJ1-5,CASSLAGANQPQHF,TGTGCCAGCAGCTTAGCAGGGGCAAATCAGCCCCAGCATTTT
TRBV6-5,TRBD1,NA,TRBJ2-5,CASRFFRGQQETQYF,TGTGCCAGCAGATTCTTCAGGGGGCAGCAAGAGACCCAGTACTTC
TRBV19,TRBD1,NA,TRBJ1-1,CASRLTGGTTEAFF,TGTGCCAGTAGACTAACAGGGGGCACCACTGAAGCTTTCTTT
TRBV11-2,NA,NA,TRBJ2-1,CASSLGRGNEQFF,TGTGCCAGCAGCTTAGGGCGGGGTAATGAGCAGTTCTTC
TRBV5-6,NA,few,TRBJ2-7,CASSLASRYEQYF,TGTGCCAGCAGTTTGGCCAGCCGCTACGAGCAGTACTTC
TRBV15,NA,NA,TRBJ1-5,CATSRTWDGNQPQHF,TGTGCCACCAGCAGGACTTGGGACGGGAATCAGCCCCAGCATTTT
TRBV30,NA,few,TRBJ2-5,CACSGDQETQYF,TGTGCCTGTTCGGGAGATCAAGAGACCCAGTACTTC
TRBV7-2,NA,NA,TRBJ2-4,CASSLGYLAKNIQYF,TGTGCCAGCAGCTTAGGATATTTGGCCAAAAACATTCAGTACTTC
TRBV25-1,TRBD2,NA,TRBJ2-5,CASSETGLAGERETQYF,TGTGCCAGCAGTGAAACCGGACTAGCGGGAGAACGGGAGACCCAGTACTTC
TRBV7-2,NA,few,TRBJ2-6,CASSPFGSSGANVLTF,TGTGCCAGCAGCCCGTTTGGGAGCTCTGGGGCCAACGTCCTGACTTTC
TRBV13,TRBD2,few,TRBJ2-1,CASSLDRREDNEQFF,TGTGCCAGCAGCCTTGACAGACGGGAGGACAATGAGCAGTTCTTC
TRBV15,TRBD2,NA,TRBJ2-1,CATSTGTSGRGSYNEQFF,TGTGCCACCAGCACTGGGACTAGCGGACGGGGCTCCTACAATGAGCAGTTCTTC
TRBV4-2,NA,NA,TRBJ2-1,CASSQEQADSYNEQFF,TGTGCCAGCAGCCAAGAGCAAGCGGACTCCTACAATGAGCAGTTCTTC
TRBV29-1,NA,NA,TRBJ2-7,CSAGRGGHSYEQYF,TGCAGCGCCGGTCGGGGAGGCCACTCCTACGAGCAGTACTTC
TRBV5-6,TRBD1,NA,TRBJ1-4,CASSTTTGQEKLFF,TGTGCCAGCAGTACGACGACAGGGCAGGAAAAACTGTTTTTT
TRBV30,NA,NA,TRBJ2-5,CAWRVMPGRETQYF,TGTGCCTGGAGGGTAATGCCCGGGCGGGAGACCCAGTACTTC
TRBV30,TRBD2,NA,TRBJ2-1,CAWSASGRSEQFF,TGTGCCTGGAGTGCTAGCGGGAGGAGTGAGCAGTTCTTC
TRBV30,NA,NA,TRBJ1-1,CAWRALGDTEAFF,TGTGCCTGGAGGGCGCTAGGAGACACTGAAGCTTTCTTT
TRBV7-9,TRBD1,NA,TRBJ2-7,CASSFTGVAEQYF,TGTGCCAGCAGCTTTACAGGGGTGGCCGAGCAGTACTTC
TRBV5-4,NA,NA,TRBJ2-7,CASTLGGSSPYEQYF,TGTGCCAGCACCCTTGGAGGGAGCTCTCCCTACGAGCAGTACTTC
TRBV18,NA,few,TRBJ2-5,CASSPPSGETQYF,TGTGCCAGCTCACCACCGTCGGGGGAGACCCAGTACTTC
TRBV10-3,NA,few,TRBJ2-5,CAIRRGGGAGQETQYF,TGTGCCATCAGGCGGGGAGGGGGCGCGGGCCAAGAGACCCAGTACTTC
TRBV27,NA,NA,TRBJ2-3,CASSPTGTGTDTQYF,TGTGCCAGCAGTCCTACCGGGACGGGCACAGATACGCAGTATTTT
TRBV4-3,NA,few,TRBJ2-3,CASSQDLRGAADTQYF,TGCGCCAGCAGCCAAGATCTCAGGGGCGCGGCAGATACGCAGTATTTT
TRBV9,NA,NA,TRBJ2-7,CASSFGTEAYEQYF,TGTGCCAGCAGCTTCGGGACGGAAGCCTACGAGCAGTACTTC
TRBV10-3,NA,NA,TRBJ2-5,CAVSPRRETQYF,TGTGCCGTAAGCCCTAGGCGGGAGACCCAGTACTTC
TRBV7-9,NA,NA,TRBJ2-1,CASSLEANEQFF,TGTGCCAGCAGCTTAGAAGCCAATGAGCAGTTCTTC
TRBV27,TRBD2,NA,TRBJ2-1,CASSPPPGLAGGYNEQFF,TGTGCCAGCAGTCCTCCTCCGGGACTAGCGGGAGGCTACAATGAGCAGTTCTTC
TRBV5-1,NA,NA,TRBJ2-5,CASSRRFQETQYF,TGCGCCAGCTCGCGGAGGTTCCAAGAGACCCAGTACTTC
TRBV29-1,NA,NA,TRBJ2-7,CSVAVGTPWEQYF,TGCAGCGTCGCAGTTGGGACTCCGTGGGAGCAGTACTTC
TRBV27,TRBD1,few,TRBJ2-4,CASSPGQGTAKNIQYF,TGTGCCAGCAGCCCGGGACAGGGCACTGCAAAAAACATTCAGTACTTC
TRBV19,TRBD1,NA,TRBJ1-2,CASRKTGIDYGYTF,TGTGCCAGTAGGAAGACAGGGATTGACTATGGCTACACCTTC
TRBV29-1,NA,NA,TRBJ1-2,CSVGSGHGYTF,TGCAGCGTTGGGAGCGGGCATGGCTACACCTTC
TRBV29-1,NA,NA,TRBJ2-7,CSVEGAYEQYF,TGCAGCGTTGAAGGGGCCTACGAGCAGTACTTC
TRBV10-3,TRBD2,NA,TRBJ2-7,CAISGYTGTRDSEQYF,TGTGCCATCAGTGGGTATACCGGGACTAGAGATAGCGAGCAGTACTTC
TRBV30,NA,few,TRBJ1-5,CAWSVRGNNQPQHF,TGTGCCTGGAGTGTACGAGGGAACAATCAGCCCCAGCATTTT